Presented here are 5 T cell receptor beta chains from one specimen sequenced in a study of vaccination effects on CD4 cells after COVID-19. Antigen-specific CD4+ T cell clonotypes were called by their expansion after viral peptide-pool culture in ViraFEST. After less than twelve days in culture, the CD4+ T cells were isolated. Absence of prior SARS-CoV-2 infection characterized the vaccine recipients, who showed negative nucleocapsid antibodies. Sequencing was performed with immunoSEQ multiplex PCR; in TCRdb, only in-frame clones are kept and a portion is missing. The repertoire holds roughly 42,000 clones, more than 65% seen once, with about 3.1% in the top ten. No antigen has been identified for these receptors. Source: CD4+ T cells from PBMCs cultured with HCoV-NL63 spike peptides, taken before COVID-19 vaccination. Receptors originate from a human donor who received a COVID-19 vaccine.

This clone was recorded a few times. This chain connects TRBV5-1 to TRBJ1-2, with a weak D call TRBD1 (6 bases). CDR1 and CDR2 from the germline V gene are SGHRS and YFSETQ. The CDR3 length is 14 residues. The V end lost 3 bases, the J end lost 4 bases, and 13 bases lay between the germline ends. CDR3 residues: CASSSTGTSYGYTF. CDR3 in DNA: TGCGCCAGCAGCTCCACCGGGACAAGCTATGGCTACACCTTC.

The chain combines TRBV12-3 or TRBV12-4 with TRBJ1-2; a weak D match, TRBD1 (6 bases). V was trimmed by 6 bases and J by 8 bases, leaving 16 bases between them. CDR3 length: 13 residues. CDR3 DNA sequence: TGTGCCAGCAGCCTAGGGGGGCGGCAAGGCTACACCTTC. Translating gives CASSLGGRQGYTF.

The chain links TRBV6-5 to TRBJ2-7; 9 bases are shared with TRBD1. Trimming at V came to 6 bases and at J to 1 base, leaving 7 bases not matched to a gene. CDR3 length: 15 amino acids. The V gene's germline CDR1 is MNHEY and CDR2 SVGAGI. The CDR3 DNA reads TGTGCCAGCAGCAGGGGACAGGGCCTTTCCTACGAGCAGTACGTC. Protein product: CASSRGQGLSYEQYV.

The chain couples TRBV6-5 to TRBJ1-5; the D is unclear. The CDR3 runs to 12 residues. The V gene lost 6 bases and the J gene lost 1 base, with 4 bases spanning the gap. Per germline, CDR1 MNHEY and CDR2 SVGAGI. CDR3 coding DNA: TGTGCCAGCAGATTCAGCAATCAGCCCCAGCATTTT. Translated: CASRFSNQPQHF.

The V gene is TRBV5-8, the J gene TRBJ2-5; 8 bases match TRBD1. Trimming at V came to 7 bases and at J to 2 bases, leaving 25 bases not matched to a gene. The CDR3 covers 20 residues. The germline gives CDR1 SGHTS, CDR2 YDEGEE. CDR3 nucleotide sequence: TGTGCCAGCCCAGTGCGACCGGACAGGGCCTACCGGGACAATCAAGAGACCCAGTACTTC. It codes for CASPVRPDRAYRDNQETQYF.